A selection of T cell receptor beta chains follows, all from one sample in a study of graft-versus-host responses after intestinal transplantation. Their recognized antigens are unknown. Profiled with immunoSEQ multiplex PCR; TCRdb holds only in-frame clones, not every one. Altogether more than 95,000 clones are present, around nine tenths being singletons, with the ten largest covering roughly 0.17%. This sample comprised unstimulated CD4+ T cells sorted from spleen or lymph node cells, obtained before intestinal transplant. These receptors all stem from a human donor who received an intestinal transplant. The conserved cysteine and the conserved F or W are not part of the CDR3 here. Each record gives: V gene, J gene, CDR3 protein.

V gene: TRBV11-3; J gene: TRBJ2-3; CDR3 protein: ASSDQRTLKTTDTQY
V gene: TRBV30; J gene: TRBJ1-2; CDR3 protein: AWSPTQRTGLGYT
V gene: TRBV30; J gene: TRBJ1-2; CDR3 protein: AWIQGTYGYT
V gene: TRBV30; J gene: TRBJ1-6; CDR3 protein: AWTREDSPLH
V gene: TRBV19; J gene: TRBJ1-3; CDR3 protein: ASSMQHDSGNTIY
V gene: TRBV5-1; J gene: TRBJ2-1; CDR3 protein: ASSKTSGSSYNEQF
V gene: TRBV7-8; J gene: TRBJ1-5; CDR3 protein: ASSPRTVQGGFSNQPQH
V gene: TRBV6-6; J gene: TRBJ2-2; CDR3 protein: ASRKRGANTGELF
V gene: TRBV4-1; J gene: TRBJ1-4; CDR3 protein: ASSQEGQDNEKLF
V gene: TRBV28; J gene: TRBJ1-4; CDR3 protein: ASSSAGVNEKLF
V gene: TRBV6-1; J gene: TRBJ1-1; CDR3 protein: ASRDGQGGTEAF
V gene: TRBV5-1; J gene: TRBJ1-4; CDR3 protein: ASSLGDTEKLF
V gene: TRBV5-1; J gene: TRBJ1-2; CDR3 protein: ASSLGPPHGYT
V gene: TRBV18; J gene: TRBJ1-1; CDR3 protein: ASSPSFGRGGGTEAF
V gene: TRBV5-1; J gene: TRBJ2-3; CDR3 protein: ASSLERDTQY
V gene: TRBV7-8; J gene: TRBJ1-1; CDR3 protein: ASSSRQVVMTEAF
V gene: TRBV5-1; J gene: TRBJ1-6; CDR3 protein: ASSLGTGVSSPLH
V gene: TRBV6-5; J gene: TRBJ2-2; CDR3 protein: ASSRRGGVAGELF
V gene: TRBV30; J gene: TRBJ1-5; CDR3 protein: AWSWGAGGNQPQH
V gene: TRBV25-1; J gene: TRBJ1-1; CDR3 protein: ASSEGRGGRTEAF
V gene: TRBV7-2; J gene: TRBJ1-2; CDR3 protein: ASSTGRTYGYT
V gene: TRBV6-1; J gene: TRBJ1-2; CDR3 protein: ASIPTGNDGYT
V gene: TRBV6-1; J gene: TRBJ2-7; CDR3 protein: ASTELPIYEQY
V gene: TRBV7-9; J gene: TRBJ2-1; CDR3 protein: ASSPGPGQGLDEQF
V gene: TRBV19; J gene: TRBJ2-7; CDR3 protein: ASSIQVQGAYEQY
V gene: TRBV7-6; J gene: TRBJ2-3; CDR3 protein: ASSLVSGGDTQY
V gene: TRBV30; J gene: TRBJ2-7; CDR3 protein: AWSIGGAGSLEQY
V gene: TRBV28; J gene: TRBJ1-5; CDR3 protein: ASSLSLGGQPQH
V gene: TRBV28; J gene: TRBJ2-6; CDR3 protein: ASSSARGFSLSGANVLT
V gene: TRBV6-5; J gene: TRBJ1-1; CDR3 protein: ASSRKTGGNTEAF
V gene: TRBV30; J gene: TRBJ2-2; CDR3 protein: AWSIWTSGRRNTGELF
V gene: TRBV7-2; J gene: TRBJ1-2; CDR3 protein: ASSALGRGYGYT
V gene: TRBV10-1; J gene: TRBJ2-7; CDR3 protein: ASSEWGHSYEQY
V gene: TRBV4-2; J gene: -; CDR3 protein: ASSLSGTSGSYEQY
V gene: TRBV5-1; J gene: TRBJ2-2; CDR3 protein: ASSLGTGPNTGELF
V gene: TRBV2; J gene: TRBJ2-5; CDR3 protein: ASSGRRRLETQY
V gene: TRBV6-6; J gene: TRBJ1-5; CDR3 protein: ASSASGGWNQPQH